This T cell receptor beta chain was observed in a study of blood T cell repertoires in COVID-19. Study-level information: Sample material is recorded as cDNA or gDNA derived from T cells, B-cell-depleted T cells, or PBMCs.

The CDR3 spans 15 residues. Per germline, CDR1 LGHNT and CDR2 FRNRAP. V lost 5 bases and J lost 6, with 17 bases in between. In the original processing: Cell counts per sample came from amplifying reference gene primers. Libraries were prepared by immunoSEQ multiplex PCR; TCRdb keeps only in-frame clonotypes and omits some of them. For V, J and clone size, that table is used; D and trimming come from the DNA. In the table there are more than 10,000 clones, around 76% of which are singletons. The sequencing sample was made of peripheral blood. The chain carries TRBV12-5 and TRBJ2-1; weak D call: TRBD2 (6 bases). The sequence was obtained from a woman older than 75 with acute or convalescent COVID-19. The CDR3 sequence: CASGPWYTSSNEQFF. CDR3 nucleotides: TGTGCTAGTGGTCCCTGGTACACTAGCTCCAATGAGCAGTTCTTC. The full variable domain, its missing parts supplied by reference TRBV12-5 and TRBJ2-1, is DARVTQTPRHKVTEMGQEVTMRCQPILGHNTVFWYRQTMMQGLELLAYFRNRAPLDDSGMPKDRFSAEMPDATLATLKIQPSEPRDSAVYFCASGPWYTSSNEQFFGPGTRLTVL.